The entry that follows covers one T cell receptor (beta chain) sequence. In the same sample, other DNA sequences code for this CDR3. Germline CDR1 is MGHRA and CDR2 is YSYEKL. Trimming pared 1 base from V and 1 base from J, leaving 6 bases between. The CDR3 has 14 amino acids. The data derive from a study of control samples from healthy donors and cancer patients. The assay was immunoSEQ multiplex PCR, and TCRdb's table has in-frame clones only and misses some. The sample contains 150,000 to 200,000 clones, around 90% of which appear only once. The chain recombines TRBV4-1 with TRBJ2-3; D is uncertain. This TCR was sampled from a woman in her twenties or thirties in good health. What was sequenced was blood. The CDR3 DNA reads TGCGCCAGCAGCCAAGTGCAGGGCACAGATACGCAGTATTTT. It codes for CASSQVQGTDTQYF.